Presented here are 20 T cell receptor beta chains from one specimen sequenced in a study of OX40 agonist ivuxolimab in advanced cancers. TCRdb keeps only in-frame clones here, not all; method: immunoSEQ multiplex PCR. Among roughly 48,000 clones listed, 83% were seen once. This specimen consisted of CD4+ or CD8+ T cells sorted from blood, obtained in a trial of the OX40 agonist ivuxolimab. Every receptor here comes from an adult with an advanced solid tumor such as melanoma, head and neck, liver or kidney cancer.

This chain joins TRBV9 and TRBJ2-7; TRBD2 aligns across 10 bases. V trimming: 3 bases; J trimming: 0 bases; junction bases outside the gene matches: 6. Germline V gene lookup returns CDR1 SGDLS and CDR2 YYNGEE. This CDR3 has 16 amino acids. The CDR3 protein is CASSGSASGSSYEQYF. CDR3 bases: TGTGCCAGCAGCGGGTCAGCTAGCGGGAGCTCCTACGAGCAGTACTTC.

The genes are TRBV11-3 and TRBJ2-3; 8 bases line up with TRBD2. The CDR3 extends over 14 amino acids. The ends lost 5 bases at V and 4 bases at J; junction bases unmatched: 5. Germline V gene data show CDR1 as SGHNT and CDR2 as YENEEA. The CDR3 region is CASSTGGGPDTQYF. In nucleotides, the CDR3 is TGTGCCAGCAGCACGGGCGGGGGGCCAGATACGCAGTATTTT.

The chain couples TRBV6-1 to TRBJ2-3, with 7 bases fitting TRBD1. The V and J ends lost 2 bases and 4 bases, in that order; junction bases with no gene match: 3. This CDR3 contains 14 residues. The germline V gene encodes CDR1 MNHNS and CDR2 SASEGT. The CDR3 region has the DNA TGTGCCAGCAGTGAACCGACAGGGCCAGATACGCAGTATTTT. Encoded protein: CASSEPTGPDTQYF.

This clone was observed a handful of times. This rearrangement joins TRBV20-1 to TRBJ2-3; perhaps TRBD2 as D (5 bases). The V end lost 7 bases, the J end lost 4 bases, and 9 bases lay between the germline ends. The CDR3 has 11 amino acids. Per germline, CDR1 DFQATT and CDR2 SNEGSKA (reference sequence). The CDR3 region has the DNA TGCAGTGGAGGGTGGGCAGATACGCAGTATTTT. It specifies CSGGWADTQYF.

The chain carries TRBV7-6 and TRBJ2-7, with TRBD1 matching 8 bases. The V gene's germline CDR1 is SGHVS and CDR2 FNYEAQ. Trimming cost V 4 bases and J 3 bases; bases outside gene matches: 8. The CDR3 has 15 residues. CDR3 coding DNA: TGTGCCAGCAGCTCCGCGGACGGACAGGGCTACGAGCAGTACTTC. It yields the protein CASSSADGQGYEQYF.

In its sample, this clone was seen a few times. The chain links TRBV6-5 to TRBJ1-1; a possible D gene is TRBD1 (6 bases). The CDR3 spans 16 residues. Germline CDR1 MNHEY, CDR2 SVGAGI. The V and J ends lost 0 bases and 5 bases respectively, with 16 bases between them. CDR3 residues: CASSYSIGGGGTEAFF. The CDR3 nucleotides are TGTGCCAGCAGTTACTCGATAGGGGGGGGAGGGACTGAAGCTTTCTTT.

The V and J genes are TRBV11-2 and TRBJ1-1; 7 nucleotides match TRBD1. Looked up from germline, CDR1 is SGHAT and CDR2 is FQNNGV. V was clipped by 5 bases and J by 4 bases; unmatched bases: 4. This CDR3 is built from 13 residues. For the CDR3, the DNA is TGTGCCAGCAGCCGTGACAGGGCCACTGAAGCTTTCTTT. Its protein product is CASSRDRATEAFF.

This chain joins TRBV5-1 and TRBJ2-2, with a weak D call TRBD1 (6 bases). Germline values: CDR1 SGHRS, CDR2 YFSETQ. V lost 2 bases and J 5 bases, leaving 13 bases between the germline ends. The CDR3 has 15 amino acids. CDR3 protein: CASSLTGQRTGELFF. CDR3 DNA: TGCGCCAGCAGCTTAACTGGACAGCGTACCGGGGAGCTGTTTTTT. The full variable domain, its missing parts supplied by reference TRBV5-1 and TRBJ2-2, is KAGVTQTPRYLIKTRGQQVTLSCSPISGHRSVSWYQQTPGQGLQFLFEYFSETQRNKGNFPGRFSGRQFSNSRSEMNVSTLELGDSALYLCASSLTGQRTGELFFGEGSRLTVL.

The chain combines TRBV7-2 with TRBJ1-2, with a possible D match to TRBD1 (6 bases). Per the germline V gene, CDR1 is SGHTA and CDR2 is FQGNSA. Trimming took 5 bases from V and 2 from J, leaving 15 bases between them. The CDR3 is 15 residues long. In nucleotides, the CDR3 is TGTGCCAGCAGCCACAAAGAGCAGGGGAACTATGGCTACACCTTC. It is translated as CASSHKEQGNYGYTF. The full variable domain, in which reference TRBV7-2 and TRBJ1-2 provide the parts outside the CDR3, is GAGVSQSPSNKVTEKGKDVELRCDPISGHTALYWYRQSLGQGLEFLIYFQGNSAPDKSGLPSDRFSAERTGGSVSTLTIQRTQQEDSAVYLCASSHKEQGNYGYTFGSGTRLTVV.

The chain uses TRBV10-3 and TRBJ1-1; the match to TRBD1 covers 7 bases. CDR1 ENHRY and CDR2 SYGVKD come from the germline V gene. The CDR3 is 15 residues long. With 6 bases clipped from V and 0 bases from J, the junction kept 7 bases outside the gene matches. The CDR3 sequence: CAIRQGYELNTEAFF. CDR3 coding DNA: TGTGCCATCAGACAGGGGTATGAACTGAACACTGAAGCTTTCTTT.

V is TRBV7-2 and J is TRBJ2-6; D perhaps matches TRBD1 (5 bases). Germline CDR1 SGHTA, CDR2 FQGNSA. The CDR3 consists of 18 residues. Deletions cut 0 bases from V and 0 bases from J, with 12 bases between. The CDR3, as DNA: TGTGCCAGCAGCTTAGCTGGGGCGAGGAGCTCTGGGGCCAACGTCCTGACTTTC. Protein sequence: CASSLAGARSSGANVLTF.

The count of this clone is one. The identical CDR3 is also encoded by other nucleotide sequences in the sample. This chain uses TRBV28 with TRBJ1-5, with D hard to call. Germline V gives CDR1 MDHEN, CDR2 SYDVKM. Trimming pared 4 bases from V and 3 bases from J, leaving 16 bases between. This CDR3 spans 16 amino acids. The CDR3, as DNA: TGTGCCAGCAGTTCTCAGTTTGGAACCACCAATCAGCCCCAGCATTTT. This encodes CASSSQFGTTNQPQHF. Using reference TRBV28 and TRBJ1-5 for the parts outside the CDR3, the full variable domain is DVKVTQSSRYLVKRTGEKVFLECVQDMDHENMFWYRQDPGLGLRLIYFSYDVKMKEKGDIPEGYSVSREKKERFSLILESASTNQTSMYLCASSSQFGTTNQPQHFGDGTRLSIL.

The CDR3 spells CAWHQGRVGAFF. In DNA, the CDR3 is TGTGCCTGGCATCAGGGAAGGGTTGGCGCTTTCTTT. The chain joins TRBV30 to TRBJ1-1, with D perhaps matching TRBD1 (5 bases). Germline CDR1 reads GTSNPN; CDR2 reads SVGIG (reference sequence). CDR3 size: 12 residues. Trimming removed 5 bases at V and 11 bases at J, with 18 bases between.

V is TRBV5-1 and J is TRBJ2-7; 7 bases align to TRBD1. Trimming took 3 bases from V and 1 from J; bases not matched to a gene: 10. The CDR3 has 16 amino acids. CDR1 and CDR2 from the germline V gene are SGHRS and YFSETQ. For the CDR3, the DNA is TGCGCCAGCAGCTATGGGGACAGCGCCCGTTCCTACGAGCAGTACTTC. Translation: CASSYGDSARSYEQYF.

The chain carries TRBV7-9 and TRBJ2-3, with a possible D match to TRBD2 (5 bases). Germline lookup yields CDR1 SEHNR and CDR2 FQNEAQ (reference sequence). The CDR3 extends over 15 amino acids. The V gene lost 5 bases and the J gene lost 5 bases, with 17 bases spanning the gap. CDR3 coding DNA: TGTGCCAGCAGCCCCGCAAGAGGGCCAGGAGATACGCAGTATTTT. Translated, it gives CASSPARGPGDTQYF.

The CDR3 region has the DNA TGTGCCAGTAGTGGGACAGGGACTAATGAAAAACTGTTTTTT. It translates to CASSGTGTNEKLFF. The chain has TRBV19 and TRBJ1-4, with 9 bases aligning to TRBD1. CDR1 and CDR2 from the germline V gene are LNHDA and SQIVND (reference sequence). CDR3 size: 14 residues. Losses at the gene ends were 5 bases for V and 2 bases for J; bases not matched to a gene: 0.

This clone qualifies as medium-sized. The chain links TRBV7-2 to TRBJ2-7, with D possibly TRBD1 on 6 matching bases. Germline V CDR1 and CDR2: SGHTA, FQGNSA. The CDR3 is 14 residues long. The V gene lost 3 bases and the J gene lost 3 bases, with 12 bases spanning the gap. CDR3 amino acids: CASSFTLQGYEQYF. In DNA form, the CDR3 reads TGTGCCAGCAGCTTTACTCTACAGGGCTACGAGCAGTACTTC.

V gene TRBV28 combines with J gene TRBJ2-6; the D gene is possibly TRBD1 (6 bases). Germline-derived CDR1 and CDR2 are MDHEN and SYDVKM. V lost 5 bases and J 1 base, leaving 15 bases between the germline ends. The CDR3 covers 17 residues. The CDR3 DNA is TGTGCCAGCAGTCCACAACAGGGTGGGTCTGGGGCCAACGTCCTGACTTTC. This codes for CASSPQQGGSGANVLTF.

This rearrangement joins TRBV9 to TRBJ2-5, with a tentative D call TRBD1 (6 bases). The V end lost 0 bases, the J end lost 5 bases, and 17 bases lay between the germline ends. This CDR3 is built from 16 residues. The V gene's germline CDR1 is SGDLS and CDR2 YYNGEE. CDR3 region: CASSVGGGGFLETQYF. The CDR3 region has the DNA TGTGCCAGCAGCGTAGGAGGGGGTGGGTTCTTGGAGACCCAGTACTTC.

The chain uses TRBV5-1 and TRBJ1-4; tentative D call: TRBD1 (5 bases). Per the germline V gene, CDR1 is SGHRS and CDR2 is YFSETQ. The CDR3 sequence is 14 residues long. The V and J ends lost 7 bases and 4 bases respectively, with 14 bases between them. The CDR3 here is CASGRGDLNEKLFF. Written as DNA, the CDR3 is TGCGCCAGCGGCCGGGGGGATCTTAATGAAAAACTGTTTTTT.